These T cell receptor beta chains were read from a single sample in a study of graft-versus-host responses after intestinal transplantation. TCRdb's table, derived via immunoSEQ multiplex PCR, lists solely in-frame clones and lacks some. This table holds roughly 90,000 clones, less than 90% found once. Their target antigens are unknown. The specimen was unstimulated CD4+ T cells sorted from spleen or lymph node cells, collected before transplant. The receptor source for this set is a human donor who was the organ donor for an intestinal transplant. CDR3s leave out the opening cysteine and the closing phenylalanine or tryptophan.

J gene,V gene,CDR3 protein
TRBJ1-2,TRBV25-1,ASEDRRGGGYT
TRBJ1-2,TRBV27,ASSWQANYGYT
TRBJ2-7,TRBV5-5,ASSFNRLAGTYEQY
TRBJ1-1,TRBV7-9,ASLQWWGTGWKNTEAF
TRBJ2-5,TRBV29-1,SVGSGGAGETQY
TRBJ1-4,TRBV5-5,ASSWRTTNEKLF
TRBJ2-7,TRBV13,ASRRTGKSYEQY
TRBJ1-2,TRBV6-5,ASSPDRNYGYT
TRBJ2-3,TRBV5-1,ASSLTSGGRDTQY
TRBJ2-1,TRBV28,ASSPGGQGGINEQF
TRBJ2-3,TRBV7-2,ASSAWASGADTQY
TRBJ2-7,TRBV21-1,ASSKMARRDQTYEQY
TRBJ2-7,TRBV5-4,ASSLGGDSPRTEDYEQY
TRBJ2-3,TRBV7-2,ASSLVREVRADTQY
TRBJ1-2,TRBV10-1,ASSGGGRYGYT
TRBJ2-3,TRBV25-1,ASSEAGGPDTQY
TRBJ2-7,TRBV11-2,ASSLEGTSLFEQY
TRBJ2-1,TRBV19,ASSLGTGKFSGYNEQF
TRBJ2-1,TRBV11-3,ASSSGQGARNEQF
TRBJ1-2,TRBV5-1,ASSEGQGGVNYGYT
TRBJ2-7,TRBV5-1,ASSFSGDSYEQY
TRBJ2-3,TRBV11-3,ASSLVAGSSTDTQY
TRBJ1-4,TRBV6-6,ASSYRTGGDEKLF
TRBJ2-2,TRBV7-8,ASHHSAGGGNTGELF
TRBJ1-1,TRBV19,ASSIPNRVGRTEAF
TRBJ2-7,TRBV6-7,ASSTSFERELFEQY
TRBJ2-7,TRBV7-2,ASSPAAGGFYEQY
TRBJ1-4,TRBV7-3,ASSLTDRGLF
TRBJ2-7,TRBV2,ASSEAGTSSWEFLYEQY
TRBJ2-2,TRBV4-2,ASSQDPRGITGELF
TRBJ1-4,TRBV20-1,SAAFNEKLF
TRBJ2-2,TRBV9,ASSVDPSGSGELF
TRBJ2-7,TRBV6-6,ASSYSRSSGGWQY
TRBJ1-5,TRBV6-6,ASSYRAPGGSWH
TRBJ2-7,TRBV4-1,ASSQRGQGPHEQY
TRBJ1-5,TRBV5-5,ASSLWGEFNQPQH
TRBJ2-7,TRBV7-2,ASSLGGRADRKY
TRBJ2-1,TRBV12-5,ASGLVRAGGRDEQF
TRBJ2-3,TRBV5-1,ANSRGGATDTQY
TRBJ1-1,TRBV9,ASSPVQGMNTEAF
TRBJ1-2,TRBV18,ASSPGAGQEYGYT
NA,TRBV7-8,ASSQPTGDPTYEQY
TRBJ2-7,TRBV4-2,ASSPSPSGGYEQY
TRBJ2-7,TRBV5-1,ASSKGLAGYEQY
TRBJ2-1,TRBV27,ASSLSLLAAPSWEQF
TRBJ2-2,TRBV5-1,ASSLGVQGITGELF
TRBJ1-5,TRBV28,ASSLGGALQPQH
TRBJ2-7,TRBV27,ASSHTGGYEQY
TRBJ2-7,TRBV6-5,ASSYDLERRNYEQY
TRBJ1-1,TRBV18,ASSTRATEAF
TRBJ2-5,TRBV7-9,ASSESAGQETQY
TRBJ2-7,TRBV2,ASSDLGRKY
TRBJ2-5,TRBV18,ASSLIGGPRETQY
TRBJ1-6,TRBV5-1,ASSSQTADSNSPLH
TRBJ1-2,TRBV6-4,ASSGAVERLIYYGYT
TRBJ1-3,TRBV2,ASTEAVPIY
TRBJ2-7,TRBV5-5,ASSLSWDGPSGVEYEQY
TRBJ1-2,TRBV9,ASSARQGRLKDGYT
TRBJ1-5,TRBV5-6,ASSRRGGNQPQH
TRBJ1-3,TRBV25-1,ASSEGQTIY